The present entry profiles one TCR beta chain with its context. Antigen: not known. Measured with immunoSEQ multiplex PCR; TCRdb has only the in-frame clones, and not every one. The sample carries about 2 million clones, 95% recorded once. The source of the sample is a study of shared clonotypes between healthy human individuals. General observations from the study: Naive CD4 clonotypes were shared across a few donors at about 5%.

The sample consisted of naive CD4+ T cells sorted from blood. Noted subset: CD45RA+ positively selected. The TCR sequence derives from a man younger than 30 in good health.

The CDR3 protein is CASSKATGDVLAGTGYTF. CDR3 nucleotides: TGCGCCAGCAGCAAGGCGACAGGGGACGTTTTGGCAGGGACAGGCTACACCTTC. The chain combines TRBV5-1 with TRBJ1-2; the match to TRBD1 covers 8 bases. The junction had 22 bases not matched to a gene; V was cut back by 4 bases and J by 8 bases. This CDR3 has 18 residues. Germline V gene lookup returns CDR1 SGHRS and CDR2 YFSETQ.